These T cell receptor beta chains were read from a single sample in a study of blood T cell repertoires in COVID-19. Profiled with immunoSEQ multiplex PCR; TCRdb holds only in-frame clones, not every one. The sample yields about 120,000 clones, roughly 90% seen once. Sequenced input: peripheral blood. These receptors were taken from a woman aged 55-69 years with COVID-19, enrolled during active disease. Both conserved end residues are part of each CDR3. The D gene is left open where the match is weak. A row's size may be missing; if present it is once, few, many or a size class.

v_call: TRBV5-1; clone_size: NA; j_call: TRBJ2-3; d_call: NA; cdr3_nt: TGCGCCAGCAGCTTGCAGGCGCCGGGGAATTCAGATACGCAGTATTTT; cdr3_aa: CASSLQAPGNSDTQYF
v_call: TRBV16; clone_size: once; j_call: TRBJ2-2; d_call: TRBD2; cdr3_nt: TGTGCCAGCAGCCGTCTGGCCCCACTAGCGGGGGACACCGGGGAGCTGTTTTTT; cdr3_aa: CASSRLAPLAGDTGELFF
v_call: TRBV9; clone_size: NA; j_call: TRBJ2-1; d_call: NA; cdr3_nt: TGTGCCAGCAGCGTACACCTCGGGGGTATCAATGAGCAGTTCTTC; cdr3_aa: CASSVHLGGINEQFF
v_call: TRBV30; clone_size: NA; j_call: TRBJ1-1; d_call: TRBD1; cdr3_nt: TGTGCCTGGGACAGGGGGAACACTGAAGCTTTCTTT; cdr3_aa: CAWDRGNTEAFF
v_call: TRBV5-1; clone_size: NA; j_call: TRBJ2-1; d_call: TRBD1; cdr3_nt: TGCGCCAGCAGCTTGCGGACAGGCGGCTCCTACAATGAGCAGTTCTTC; cdr3_aa: CASSLRTGGSYNEQFF
v_call: TRBV5-1; clone_size: once; j_call: TRBJ1-4; d_call: NA; cdr3_nt: TGCGCCAGCAGCTTGGTCTCGGGGGTGGGGAACGAAAAACTGTTTTTT; cdr3_aa: CASSLVSGVGNEKLFF
v_call: TRBV4-3; clone_size: NA; j_call: TRBJ1-5; d_call: NA; cdr3_nt: TGCGCCAGCAGCCAAGATCGTGGAGGGGATCAGCCCCAGCATTTT; cdr3_aa: CASSQDRGGDQPQHF
v_call: TRBV5-4; clone_size: NA; j_call: TRBJ2-5; d_call: NA; cdr3_nt: TGTGCCAGCAGCTTGGGTTCGAGGAGGGGAGAGACCCAGTACTTC; cdr3_aa: CASSLGSRRGETQYF
v_call: TRBV19; clone_size: NA; j_call: TRBJ2-1; d_call: NA; cdr3_nt: TGTGCCAGTATACCGGCGGGTTCTAATGAGCAGTTCTTC; cdr3_aa: CASIPAGSNEQFF
v_call: TRBV20-1; clone_size: NA; j_call: TRBJ1-4; d_call: NA; cdr3_nt: TGCAGTGCTAGGGCCTGGGAAAAACTGTTTTTT; cdr3_aa: CSARAWEKLFF
v_call: TRBV5-6; clone_size: NA; j_call: TRBJ1-6; d_call: TRBD1; cdr3_nt: TGTGCCAGCAGCTTGGTCCCGGGACAGGGAACGGCCCTCCACTTT; cdr3_aa: CASSLVPGQGTALHF
v_call: TRBV5-5; clone_size: NA; j_call: TRBJ2-3; d_call: NA; cdr3_nt: TGTGCCAGCAGCTTTGGGGCCACAGATACGCAGTATTTT; cdr3_aa: CASSFGATDTQYF
v_call: TRBV4-3; clone_size: NA; j_call: TRBJ2-3; d_call: TRBD2; cdr3_nt: TGCGCCAGCAGCCCCAGACTAGCGGGGGGCATAAGCACAGATACGCAGTATTTT; cdr3_aa: CASSPRLAGGISTDTQYF
v_call: TRBV19; clone_size: NA; j_call: TRBJ2-6; d_call: NA; cdr3_nt: TGTGCCAGTAGGGTGAGGTGGTCTGGGGCCAACGTCCTGACTTTC; cdr3_aa: CASRVRWSGANVLTF
v_call: TRBV7-2; clone_size: NA; j_call: TRBJ2-5; d_call: NA; cdr3_nt: TGTGCCAGCAGCTTAATGGGGACTGTAGAGACCCAGTACTTC; cdr3_aa: CASSLMGTVETQYF
v_call: TRBV11-2; clone_size: NA; j_call: TRBJ1-4; d_call: NA; cdr3_nt: TGTGCCAGCAGCGCGATGGGGGCGCAGGGGGAAAAACTGTTTTTT; cdr3_aa: CASSAMGAQGEKLFF
v_call: TRBV7-9; clone_size: NA; j_call: TRBJ2-1; d_call: TRBD2; cdr3_nt: TGTGCCAGCAGCTACCCCGTTTTCCCCGCCAGGCGGGGGGATGAGCAGTTCTTC; cdr3_aa: CASSYPVFPARRGDEQFF
v_call: TRBV7-2; clone_size: NA; j_call: TRBJ2-5; d_call: TRBD2; cdr3_nt: TGTGCCAGCAGCGGACCGGGACTAGTATCAGAGACCCAGTACTTC; cdr3_aa: CASSGPGLVSETQYF
v_call: TRBV27; clone_size: NA; j_call: TRBJ1-4; d_call: TRBD1; cdr3_nt: TGTGCCAGCAGAAGACAGGGGGGCGATGAAAAACTGTTTTTT; cdr3_aa: CASRRQGGDEKLFF
v_call: TRBV6-5; clone_size: NA; j_call: TRBJ2-7; d_call: TRBD2; cdr3_nt: TGTGCCAGCAGGGTGGATAGCGGGGCAGCGCAGTACTTC; cdr3_aa: CASRVDSGAAQYF
v_call: TRBV6-2/TRBV6-3; clone_size: NA; j_call: TRBJ1-6; d_call: NA; cdr3_nt: TGTGCCAGCAGTAAAGGAGGGCAGGAGGTTTCACCCCTCCACTTT; cdr3_aa: CASSKGGQEVSPLHF
v_call: TRBV11-2; clone_size: NA; j_call: TRBJ1-1; d_call: NA; cdr3_nt: TGTGCCAGCAGCTTATACAGGATGAACACTGAAGCTTTCTTT; cdr3_aa: CASSLYRMNTEAFF
v_call: TRBV4-1; clone_size: NA; j_call: TRBJ2-7; d_call: TRBD1; cdr3_nt: TGCGCCAGCAGCCAGCTGGGACAGTCGGGCGAGCAGTACTTC; cdr3_aa: CASSQLGQSGEQYF
v_call: TRBV6-5; clone_size: NA; j_call: TRBJ2-3; d_call: TRBD1; cdr3_nt: TGTGCCAGCAGTTACTGGCAGGGGGCTACAGATACGCAGTATTTT; cdr3_aa: CASSYWQGATDTQYF
v_call: TRBV18; clone_size: NA; j_call: TRBJ2-5; d_call: NA; cdr3_nt: TGTGCCAGCTCACCACCCTCAGGGCCCCAAGAGACCCAGTACTTC; cdr3_aa: CASSPPSGPQETQYF
v_call: TRBV4-3; clone_size: NA; j_call: TRBJ1-1; d_call: NA; cdr3_nt: TGCGCCAGCAGCCAAGAGCTTTCCGGGAACACTGAAGCTTTCTTT; cdr3_aa: CASSQELSGNTEAFF
v_call: TRBV5-6; clone_size: NA; j_call: TRBJ1-5; d_call: NA; cdr3_nt: TGTGCCAGCAGCTTGTTAGGGGCTGGGCCCCAGCATTTT; cdr3_aa: CASSLLGAGPQHF
v_call: TRBV3-1/TRBV3-2; clone_size: NA; j_call: TRBJ2-3; d_call: NA; cdr3_nt: TGTGCCAGCAGCCAAGAATGGGGGGGCCAATGGTATTCGCAGTATTTT; cdr3_aa: CASSQEWGGQWYSQYF
v_call: TRBV19; clone_size: NA; j_call: TRBJ2-1; d_call: TRBD2; cdr3_nt: TGTGCCAGTAGTAGTCGTGGAAGCGGGAGCTCCTACAATGAGCAGTTCTTC; cdr3_aa: CASSSRGSGSSYNEQFF
v_call: TRBV7-3; clone_size: NA; j_call: TRBJ2-5; d_call: TRBD1; cdr3_nt: TGTGCCAGCAGCTCCGGGACAGCGCAAGAGACCCAGTACTTC; cdr3_aa: CASSSGTAQETQYF
v_call: TRBV18; clone_size: NA; j_call: TRBJ2-3; d_call: TRBD1; cdr3_nt: TGTGCCAGCTCACTACCGGGATCAGGGGGTACGCAGTATTTT; cdr3_aa: CASSLPGSGGTQYF
v_call: TRBV9; clone_size: NA; j_call: TRBJ2-3; d_call: NA; cdr3_nt: TGTGCCAGCAGCGTAGCCCCAAGAGGCCTCACAGATACGCAGTATTTT; cdr3_aa: CASSVAPRGLTDTQYF
v_call: TRBV6-5; clone_size: NA; j_call: TRBJ1-1; d_call: TRBD1; cdr3_nt: TGTGCCAGCAGCCGACAGGGAATTGACGCTTTCTTT; cdr3_aa: CASSRQGIDAFF
v_call: TRBV4-3; clone_size: once; j_call: TRBJ2-3; d_call: TRBD2; cdr3_nt: TGCGCCAGCAGTCAGGGGACTAGCGGGGGAGTCACAGATACGCAGTATTTT; cdr3_aa: CASSQGTSGGVTDTQYF
v_call: TRBV5-6; clone_size: NA; j_call: TRBJ2-2; d_call: TRBD1; cdr3_nt: TGTGCCAGCAGCTTGGGTATGGGACAGGGGGCCGGCGGGGAGCTGTTTTTT; cdr3_aa: CASSLGMGQGAGGELFF
v_call: TRBV19; clone_size: once; j_call: TRBJ1-4; d_call: TRBD1; cdr3_nt: TGTGCCAGTAGTAGGTCAGGGGGCGTTAAAAGTGAAAAACTGTTTTTT; cdr3_aa: CASSRSGGVKSEKLFF
v_call: TRBV10-3; clone_size: NA; j_call: TRBJ1-6; d_call: TRBD1; cdr3_nt: TGTGCCATCAGTGCGGCCGACAGGGGAAATTCACCCCTCCACTTT; cdr3_aa: CAISAADRGNSPLHF
v_call: TRBV30; clone_size: NA; j_call: TRBJ1-1; d_call: NA; cdr3_nt: TGTGCCTGGAGTCTAGGACAGCAAAACACTGAAGCTTTCTTT; cdr3_aa: CAWSLGQQNTEAFF
v_call: TRBV10-3; clone_size: NA; j_call: TRBJ1-5; d_call: NA; cdr3_nt: TGTGCCATCAGCCCAACAGGTAGCAATCAGCCCCAGCATTTT; cdr3_aa: CAISPTGSNQPQHF
v_call: TRBV5-6; clone_size: NA; j_call: TRBJ1-2; d_call: NA; cdr3_nt: TGTGCCAGCAGTCCCCTCAAAGCGTATGGCTACACCTTC; cdr3_aa: CASSPLKAYGYTF
v_call: TRBV19; clone_size: once; j_call: TRBJ1-2; d_call: NA; cdr3_nt: TGTGCCAGTAGTAGTGCAGGGCCCTCTGGCTACACCTTC; cdr3_aa: CASSSAGPSGYTF
v_call: TRBV20-1; clone_size: NA; j_call: TRBJ1-2; d_call: TRBD1; cdr3_nt: TGCAGTGCTAGTGACCAGGGGGCGCACGGCTACACCTTC; cdr3_aa: CSASDQGAHGYTF
v_call: TRBV7-8; clone_size: NA; j_call: TRBJ1-1; d_call: TRBD1; cdr3_nt: TGTGCCAGCAGCTTATTGGACAGGGGAGGGACTGAAGCTTTCTTT; cdr3_aa: CASSLLDRGGTEAFF
v_call: TRBV30; clone_size: NA; j_call: TRBJ2-3; d_call: TRBD2; cdr3_nt: TGTGCCTGGAGGACTAGCGGGGGAGATACGCAGTATTTT; cdr3_aa: CAWRTSGGDTQYF
v_call: TRBV15; clone_size: NA; j_call: TRBJ1-5; d_call: TRBD1; cdr3_nt: TGTGCCACCAGCGCAGGACAGGGAAATCAGCCCCAGCATTTT; cdr3_aa: CATSAGQGNQPQHF
v_call: TRBV19; clone_size: NA; j_call: TRBJ1-2; d_call: TRBD1; cdr3_nt: TGTGCCATCGGGACAGAGTATGGCTACACCTTC; cdr3_aa: CAIGTEYGYTF
v_call: TRBV19; clone_size: few; j_call: TRBJ2-1; d_call: NA; cdr3_nt: TGTGCCAGTAGTATCTACAGGTTTAATGAGCAGTTCTTC; cdr3_aa: CASSIYRFNEQFF
v_call: TRBV2; clone_size: few; j_call: TRBJ2-7; d_call: NA; cdr3_nt: TGTGCCAGCAGTGATTCTCCTTCCTACGAGCAGTACTTC; cdr3_aa: CASSDSPSYEQYF
v_call: TRBV10-3; clone_size: NA; j_call: TRBJ1-6; d_call: TRBD1; cdr3_nt: TGTGCCACCCGCCCCTGGGGACAGGGGGCGCACTCCTATAATTCACCCCTCCACTTT; cdr3_aa: CATRPWGQGAHSYNSPLHF
v_call: TRBV7-8; clone_size: NA; j_call: TRBJ1-2; d_call: TRBD1; cdr3_nt: TGTGCCAGCAGCTTAGCGAGTCTGGACAGGGATGGCTACACCTTC; cdr3_aa: CASSLASLDRDGYTF
v_call: TRBV9; clone_size: NA; j_call: TRBJ2-7; d_call: TRBD1; cdr3_nt: TGTGCCAGCAGCCCCGGACAGGGAGCCTACGAGCAGTACTTC; cdr3_aa: CASSPGQGAYEQYF
v_call: TRBV7-9; clone_size: NA; j_call: TRBJ2-1; d_call: TRBD2; cdr3_nt: TGTGCCAGCAGCCCTACCCGGGGGGGTACCTACAATGAGCAGTTCTTC; cdr3_aa: CASSPTRGGTYNEQFF
v_call: TRBV6-5; clone_size: NA; j_call: TRBJ1-3; d_call: NA; cdr3_nt: TGTGCCAGCAGTTACTCGGGGGGCTCTGGAAACACCATATATTTT; cdr3_aa: CASSYSGGSGNTIYF
v_call: TRBV7-2; clone_size: NA; j_call: TRBJ1-1; d_call: NA; cdr3_nt: TGTGCCAGCAGCCCCCAAGCCAGGGCGGGGACTGAAGCTTTCTTT; cdr3_aa: CASSPQARAGTEAFF